The 27 T cell receptor beta chains listed next were all sequenced from one sample in a study of immune evolution from preneoplasia to lung adenocarcinoma. Profiled with immunoSEQ multiplex PCR; TCRdb holds only in-frame clones, not every one. Among over 30,000 clones listed, roughly four fifths were seen once. The sequenced sample consisted of FFPE invasive lung adenocarcinoma tissue. These receptors were obtained from a person in their sixties with lung adenocarcinoma.

The V and J genes are TRBV18 and TRBJ1-1; a weak D match, TRBD1 (6 bases). The V gene's germline CDR1 is KGHSH and CDR2 LQKENI. Trimming removed 2 bases at V and 5 bases at J, with 15 bases between. The CDR3 length is 15 residues. CDR3 loop: CASSPGGGPETEAFF. The CDR3 nucleotides are TGTGCCAGCTCACCAGGGGGGGGCCCAGAAACTGAAGCTTTCTTT. Complete variable domain (other parts from reference TRBV18 and TRBJ1-1): NAGVMQNPRHLVRRRGQEARLRCSPMKGHSHVYWYRQLPEEGLKFMVYLQKENIIDESGMPKERFSAEFPKEGPSILRIQQVVRGDSAAYFCASSPGGGPETEAFFGQGTRLTVV.

The J gene is TRBJ1-4, the V gene TRBV18; perhaps TRBD1 as D (5 bases). This CDR3 spans 14 amino acids. CDR1 and CDR2 from the germline V gene are KGHSH and LQKENI. V lost 3 bases, J lost 3 bases, and 8 bases lay in between. CDR3 amino acids: CASSPGHANEKLFF. The CDR3 DNA is TGTGCCAGCTCACCGGGGCACGCTAATGAAAAACTGTTTTTT.

The chain combines TRBV28 with TRBJ2-5; 7 bases match TRBD1. CDR3 length equals 16 residues. V gave up 2 bases and J gave up 1 base; unmatched junction bases: 7. Germline loops: CDR1 MDHEN, CDR2 SYDVKM. The CDR3, as DNA: TGTGCCAGCAGTTTAGGGCGACAGGGTGGCCAAGAGACCCAGTACTTC. Translation gives CASSLGRQGGQETQYF.

A few counts support this clone. The chain employs TRBV7-3 and TRBJ1-1; D remains ambiguous. This CDR3 has 13 amino acids. V was cut by 3 bases and J by 1 base, with 6 bases left in between. CDR1 SGHTA and CDR2 FQGTGA come from the germline V gene. CDR3 loop: CASSLWGNTEAFF. The CDR3 DNA follows: TGTGCCAGCAGCTTGTGGGGGAACACTGAAGCTTTCTTT.

This chain joins TRBV9 and TRBJ2-1; D perhaps matches TRBD2 (7 bases). Trimming cost V 6 bases and J 4 bases, with 11 bases left between them. The germline gives CDR1 SGDLS, CDR2 YYNGEE. The CDR3 runs 13 residues. This CDR3 is CASTRGAYNEQFF. The CDR3 region has the DNA TGTGCCAGCACCCGGGGGGCTTACAATGAGCAGTTCTTC.

V is TRBV7-8 and J is TRBJ2-7; D is ambiguous. This CDR3 is built from 14 residues. Trimming removed 9 bases at V and 4 bases at J, with 19 bases between. Germline CDR1 SGHVS, CDR2 FQNEAQ. CDR3 sequence reads: CARTKSVHHYEQYF. The CDR3 DNA sequence: TGTGCCAGAACAAAATCGGTCCACCATTACGAGCAGTACTTC. The full variable domain, completed using reference TRBV7-8 and TRBJ2-7, is GAGVSQSPRYKVAKRGQDVALRCDPISGHVSLFWYQQALGQGPEFLTYFQNEAQLDKSGLPSDRFFAERPEGSVSTLKIQRTQQEDSAVYLCARTKSVHHYEQYFGPGTRLTVT.

This sequence joins TRBV19 and TRBJ2-7; 8 bases map to TRBD1. The CDR3 runs 15 residues. From germline, CDR1 is LNHDA and CDR2 SQIVND (reference sequence). With V trimmed by 3 bases and J by 4 bases, 8 bases remained unmatched. The CDR3 protein is CASSIVTGAAYEQYF. CDR3 DNA: TGTGCCAGTAGTATCGTGACAGGGGCCGCATACGAGCAGTACTTC.

The chain is built from TRBV7-9 and TRBJ2-7; 8 positions match TRBD2. The CDR3 is made up of 15 amino acids. The germline CDR1 and CDR2 sequences are SEHNR and FQNEAQ (reference sequence). V lost 1 base, J lost 5 bases, and 7 bases stayed unmatched. The CDR3 protein is CASSLVTGGPHEQYF. The CDR3 nucleotides read TGTGCCAGCAGCTTAGTAACGGGAGGGCCCCACGAGCAGTACTTC.

The V and J genes are TRBV18 and TRBJ2-1, with D possibly matching TRBD1 (5 bases). Trimming took 8 bases from V and 7 from J, leaving 15 bases between them. The CDR3 covers 13 residues. Germline V gives CDR1 KGHSH, CDR2 LQKENI. For the CDR3, the DNA is TGTGCCAGCACCCAGGGCAGCTTTAATGAGCAGTTCTTC. Its translation is CASTQGSFNEQFF.

The genes are TRBV29-1 and TRBJ1-1; no clear D gene. V shed 5 bases and J shed 6 bases, with 10 bases lying between them. This CDR3 has 11 residues. Germline V gene sequence: CDR1 SQVTM, CDR2 ANQGSEA. CDR3 nucleotides: TGCAGCGTTCGGAGGGAGGCTGAAGCTTTCTTT. Its translation is CSVRREAEAFF.

The J gene is TRBJ2-3, the V gene TRBV30; D is ambiguous. Trimming removed 0 bases at V and 5 bases at J, with 15 bases between. The CDR3 extends over 15 amino acids. The germline gives CDR1 GTSNPN, CDR2 SVGIG (reference sequence). CDR3 loop: CAWSVSPIGEDTQYF. The CDR3 DNA follows: TGTGCCTGGAGTGTTTCACCGATAGGAGAAGATACGCAGTATTTT.

The rearrangement joins TRBV7-2 to TRBJ2-7; TRBD1 is a possible D gene (6 bases). Germline loops: CDR1 SGHTA, CDR2 FQGNSA. V was clipped by 5 bases and J by 6 bases, with 17 bases between them. There are 14 residues in the CDR3. The CDR3 protein is CASSAWGTGTEQYF. CDR3 DNA: TGTGCCAGCAGCGCTTGGGGCACAGGGACCGAGCAGTACTTC.

The chain couples TRBV5-1 to TRBJ2-1; D is unresolved. V shed 0 bases and J shed 2 bases, with 9 bases lying between them. The CDR3 has 15 residues. Germline V lookup: CDR1 SGHRS, CDR2 YFSETQ. The CDR3 spells CASSLDGMAYNEQFF. The CDR3 region has the DNA TGCGCCAGCAGCTTGGATGGGATGGCCTACAATGAGCAGTTCTTC. Using reference TRBV5-1 and TRBJ2-1 for the parts outside the CDR3, the full variable domain is KAGVTQTPRYLIKTRGQQVTLSCSPISGHRSVSWYQQTPGQGLQFLFEYFSETQRNKGNFPGRFSGRQFSNSRSEMNVSTLELGDSALYLCASSLDGMAYNEQFFGPGTRLTVL.

This clone was counted once. The V call is TRBV6-6, the J call TRBJ2-1; 11 nucleotides align to TRBD2. The CDR3 loop spans 15 amino acids. Unmatched junction bases numbered 5, after V lost 4 bases and J lost 6 bases. CDR1 and CDR2 from the germline V gene are MNHNY and SVGAGI (reference sequence). The CDR3 spells CASSFSGRALNEQFF. The CDR3 DNA reads TGTGCCAGCAGTTTTAGCGGGAGGGCCCTCAATGAGCAGTTCTTC.

This chain joins TRBV7-6 and TRBJ2-2; TRBD2 matches 11 bases. The CDR3 has 17 amino acids. Germline V gives CDR1 SGHVS, CDR2 FNYEAQ. The trim removed 4 bases at V and 3 bases at J, leaving 7 bases unmatched. The CDR3 DNA is TGTGCCAGCAGCTCTCCGGGACTAGCGGCCTACACCGGGGAGCTGTTTTTT. Translation gives CASSSPGLAAYTGELFF.

This clone appeared a few times. The V call is TRBV6-1, the J call TRBJ2-6, with D unresolved. Germline lookup yields CDR1 MNHNS and CDR2 SASEGT. This CDR3 comprises 17 residues. The V end lost 4 bases, the J end lost 0 bases, and 13 bases lay between the germline ends. CDR3 bases: TGTGCCAGCAGTGGTTCAAGCCGCGGCTCTGGGGCCAACGTCCTGACTTTC. It yields the protein CASSGSSRGSGANVLTF.

The V call is TRBV7-9, the J call TRBJ2-5; D unresolved. This CDR3 region has 13 residues. Between the trimmed V and J ends, which lost 5 bases and 1 base, there was a span of 8 bases. CDR1 is SEHNR and CDR2 is FQNEAQ in the germline V gene (reference sequence). The CDR3 DNA follows: TGTGCCAGCAGCCATAAGGGCCAAGAGACCCAGTACTTC. It is translated as CASSHKGQETQYF.

The rearrangement links TRBV5-4 to TRBJ2-2; 8 bases fit TRBD1. J lost 1 base, V lost 3 bases, and 5 bases had no gene match. Looked up from germline, CDR1 is SGHNT and CDR2 is YYREEE (reference sequence). This CDR3 comprises 16 residues. The CDR3 loop is CASSSGQVMNTGELFF. CDR3 nucleotide sequence: TGTGCCAGCAGCTCGGGACAGGTGATGAACACCGGGGAGCTGTTTTTT.

The chain combines TRBV18 with TRBJ2-7; D might be TRBD2 (5 bases). Germline loops: CDR1 KGHSH, CDR2 LQKENI. The CDR3 covers 14 residues. V lost 0 bases and J 6 bases, leaving 12 bases between the germline ends. The CDR3 sequence is CASSPPLSLGEQYF. The CDR3 DNA sequence: TGTGCCAGCTCACCACCGTTGTCACTAGGCGAGCAGTACTTC.

The CDR3 region has the DNA TGTGCCAGCAGTTTGGGCAGGGAGGGGATCGATGAGCAGTTCTTC. Protein product: CASSLGREGIDEQFF. The genes are TRBV28 and TRBJ2-1; 7 bases fit TRBD2. With V trimmed by 3 bases and J by 8 bases, 10 bases remained unmatched. CDR3 size: 15 residues. CDR1 and CDR2 (germline): MDHEN, SYDVKM.

J is TRBJ1-1 and V is TRBV10-1; TRBD1 might be the D (6 bases). The CDR3 is made up of 14 amino acids. Germline lookup yields CDR1 WNHNN and CDR2 SYGVQD (reference sequence). The V gene lost 0 bases and the J gene lost 3 bases, with 8 bases spanning the gap. CDR3 in DNA: TGCGCCAGCAGTGAGTCGGACAGCTACACTGAAGCTTTCTTT. This translates into CASSESDSYTEAFF.

V is TRBV6-5 and J is TRBJ1-2, with no clear D. This CDR3 has 11 amino acids. Trimming shortened V by 9 bases and J by 2 bases, and 7 bases separated the two germline ends. CDR1 and CDR2 (germline): MNHEY, SVGAGI. CDR3 protein: CASSSNYGYTF. In DNA, the CDR3 is TGTGCCAGTTCCAGCAACTATGGCTACACCTTC.

The chain joins TRBV11-2 to TRBJ2-2; 9 positions match TRBD1. V lost 3 bases and J lost 3; bases outside the gene matches: 2. CDR3 length equals 15 residues. Germline CDR1 and CDR2: SGHAT and FQNNGV. The chain's CDR3 is CASSFTGGYTGELFF. CDR3 in DNA: TGTGCCAGCAGCTTTACAGGGGGCTACACCGGGGAGCTGTTTTTT.

The rearrangement joins TRBV7-2 to TRBJ1-1; D remains ambiguous. This CDR3 has 13 amino acids. Trimming left V 3 bases short and J 8 bases short, with 13 bases between. The germline gives CDR1 SGHTA, CDR2 FQGNSA. CDR3 protein: CASSFDRAMEAFF. The CDR3 DNA sequence: TGTGCCAGCAGCTTCGACCGCGCAATGGAAGCTTTCTTT.

The CDR3 sequence: CASSPMTGVDTEAFF. Here the CDR3 DNA reads TGTGCCAGCAGCCCCATGACAGGGGTTGACACTGAAGCTTTCTTT. The chain joins TRBV5-8 to TRBJ1-1, with TRBD1 matching over 8 bases. The CDR3 has 15 amino acids. The germline V gene encodes CDR1 SGHTS and CDR2 YDEGEE. With V trimmed by 4 bases and J by 3 bases, 8 bases remained unmatched.

This sequence joins TRBV6-6 and TRBJ2-1; 7 nucleotides align to TRBD2. The CDR3 length is 14 residues. Germline CDR1 reads MNHNY; CDR2 reads SVGAGI (reference sequence). With V trimmed by 7 bases and J by 7 bases, 10 bases remained unmatched. The CDR3 nucleotides are TGTGCCAGCACCCTGCGACTAGCCGGTAATGAGCAGTTCTTC. Amino acid sequence: CASTLRLAGNEQFF.

The chain uses TRBV18 and TRBJ2-7, with a possible D match to TRBD1 (6 bases). Germline loops: CDR1 KGHSH, CDR2 LQKENI. The length of the CDR3 is 12 residues. V lost 3 bases to trimming and J lost 4 bases, with 7 bases between them. The CDR3 region has the DNA TGTGCCAGCTCACCGGGGGCGTACGAGCAGTACTTC. Its translation: CASSPGAYEQYF.